This T cell receptor (beta chain) was retrieved from a study of blood T cell repertoires in COVID-19. Study in general: Samples taken during acute and convalescent COVID-19 were collected in the United States, Italy and Spain. PBMCs, B-cell-depleted T cells, or T cells provided the cDNA or gDNA that made up the material.

Per the study methods: The authors estimated nucleated cell counts from reference gene primer amplification. Only in-frame clones appear in the TCRdb table, and some are missing; sequencing was by immunoSEQ multiplex PCR. Clone size and the V and J calls come from that table; the DNA yielded D and trimming. The sample has roughly 92,000 clones, roughly 86% seen once. This CDR3 has 14 residues. Germline V gene sequence: CDR1 KGHSH, CDR2 LQKENI. V lost 3 bases, J lost 4 bases, and 1 base stayed unmatched. Sequencing used peripheral blood. The J gene is TRBJ1-5, the V gene TRBV18; 9 bases match TRBD1. The clonotype comes from a man aged 45-60 years with acute or convalescent COVID-19. The CDR3 loop is CASSPDRGNQPQHF. The DNA for the CDR3 is TGTGCCAGCTCACCGGACAGGGGAAATCAGCCCCAGCATTTT.